Listed below are T cell receptor beta chains from one sample, sequenced in a study of blood T cell repertoires in COVID-19. Generated by immunoSEQ multiplex PCR, the TCRdb table keeps only in-frame clones and is missing some. The table includes about 150,000 clones, approximately 91% detected once. The specimen was peripheral blood. All receptors derive from a woman aged 70-85 years with acute or convalescent COVID-19. Both conserved end residues are part of each CDR3. A D gene is named only where the DNA matches it firmly. Clone size is given for some rows only: seen once, a few or many times, or a class if the clone is expanded.

CDR3: CASRGDVSGNTIYF
DNA: TGTGCCTCCAGGGGGGACGTCTCCGGAAACACCATATATTTT
size: -
J: TRBJ1-3
V: TRBV25-1
D: TRBD1

CDR3: CASSLRSGGYEQFF
DNA: TGTGCCAGCAGTTTACGTAGCGGGGGCTATGAGCAGTTCTTC
size: -
J: TRBJ2-1
V: TRBV27
D: TRBD2

CDR3: CSASRPSGVGNEQFF
DNA: TGCAGTGCTAGTCGACCTAGCGGGGTTGGCAATGAGCAGTTCTTC
size: few
J: TRBJ2-1
V: TRBV20-1
D: TRBD2

CDR3: CASTPIQGTGNTIYF
DNA: TGTGCCAGCACCCCGATACAGGGTACTGGAAACACCATATATTTT
size: -
J: TRBJ1-3
V: TRBV6-4
D: -

CDR3: CASSDNDSRGTQYF
DNA: TGTGCCAGCAGTGATAACGACAGTAGGGGGACCCAGTACTTC
size: -
J: TRBJ2-5
V: TRBV2
D: -

CDR3: CASSSGFAGQETQYF
DNA: TGCGCCAGCAGCTCGGGTTTTGCGGGCCAAGAGACCCAGTACTTC
size: -
J: TRBJ2-5
V: TRBV5-1
D: -

CDR3: CASSLRQGGEKLFF
DNA: TGTGCCAGCAGCTTAAGACAGGGTGGTGAAAAACTGTTTTTT
size: -
J: TRBJ1-4
V: TRBV7-9
D: TRBD1

CDR3: CASSTRRDRGSYTEAFF
DNA: TGTGCCAGTAGTACAAGAAGGGACAGGGGGTCCTACACTGAAGCTTTCTTT
size: -
J: TRBJ1-1
V: TRBV19
D: TRBD1

CDR3: CASKTGSSYNSPLHF
DNA: TGTGCCAGTAAGACAGGGAGCTCCTATAATTCACCCCTCCACTTT
size: -
J: TRBJ1-6
V: TRBV27
D: TRBD1

CDR3: CATSRDLTGIGRLNYGYTF
DNA: TGTGCCACCAGCAGAGATCTTACAGGGATCGGCCGACTTAACTATGGCTACACCTTC
size: -
J: TRBJ1-2
V: TRBV15
D: -

CDR3: CASSVAGLGADTQYF
DNA: TGTGCCAGCAGCGTAGCGGGACTAGGGGCAGATACGCAGTATTTT
size: -
J: TRBJ2-3
V: TRBV9
D: TRBD2

CDR3: CASSLAASGNTIYF
DNA: TGTGCCAGCAGCTTGGCCGCCTCTGGAAACACCATATATTTT
size: -
J: TRBJ1-3
V: TRBV11-2
D: -

CDR3: CASSLGTGDTEAFF
DNA: TGTGCCAGCAGCTTAGGGACAGGGGACACTGAAGCTTTCTTT
size: -
J: TRBJ1-1
V: TRBV11-2
D: TRBD1

CDR3: CASSSNTEAFF
DNA: TGTGCCAGCAGTTCTAACACTGAAGCTTTCTTT
size: -
J: TRBJ1-1
V: TRBV28
D: -

CDR3: CASSFAGNTEAFF
DNA: TGTGCCAGCAGCTTCGCGGGGAACACTGAAGCTTTCTTT
size: -
J: TRBJ1-1
V: TRBV7-2
D: -

CDR3: CASSLPRLAGFDEQFF
DNA: TGCGCCAGCAGCTTACCCCGGCTAGCAGGATTTGATGAGCAGTTCTTC
size: -
J: TRBJ2-1
V: TRBV5-1
D: -